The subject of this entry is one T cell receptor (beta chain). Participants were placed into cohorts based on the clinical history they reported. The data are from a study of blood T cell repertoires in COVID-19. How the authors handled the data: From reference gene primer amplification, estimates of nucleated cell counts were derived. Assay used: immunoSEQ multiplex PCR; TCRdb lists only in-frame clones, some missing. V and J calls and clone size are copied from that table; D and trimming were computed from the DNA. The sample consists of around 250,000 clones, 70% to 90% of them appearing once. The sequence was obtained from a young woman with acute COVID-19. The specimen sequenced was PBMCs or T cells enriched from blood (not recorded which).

CDR3 region: CASSEGQGGNTEAFF. The CDR3 bases are TGTGCCAGCAGTGAAGGGCAGGGGGGGAACACTGAAGCTTTCTTT. The V call is TRBV2, the J call TRBJ1-1; 7 nucleotides match TRBD1. The germline V gene encodes CDR1 SNHLY and CDR2 FYNNEI. The length of the CDR3 is 15 residues. The V segment lost 1 base and the J segment 1 base; nucleotides outside the gene matches: 3.